This entry describes one TCR beta chain. This record comes from a study of blood T cell repertoires in COVID-19. On the study more broadly: The samples span acute and convalescent COVID-19 from the United States, Italy and Spain.

Germline V CDR1 and CDR2: LNHDA, SQIVND (reference sequence). Trimming removed 5 bases from V and 0 bases from J, with 14 bases in between. The CDR3 covers 16 residues. Seattle-derived patients entered the study during active infection and were followed longitudinally. Study processing details: Scientists estimated how many nucleated cells there were by amplifying reference gene primers. Clones were read by immunoSEQ multiplex PCR, and TCRdb kept only the in-frame ones, dropping some. The V and J calls and clone size come from that table; D and trimming were worked out from the DNA. The sample lists roughly 260,000 clones; about 90% were seen once.

The sequence was obtained from a young adult with COVID-19, enrolled during active disease. V gene TRBV19 combines with J gene TRBJ1-3; D gene unclear. The sample taken for sequencing was peripheral blood. The CDR3 DNA is TGTGCCAGTAGTGCATTAGGCGGGTTCTCTGGAAACACCATATATTTT. The encoded protein is CASSALGGFSGNTIYF.